The 27 T cell receptor beta chains reported below all come from one sample, sequenced in a study of T cells in Graves' hyperthyroidism and ophthalmopathy. Researchers took RNA transcripts and amplified the TCR beta CDR3 regions from them. First-round RT-PCR of the TCR CDR3 relied on the HTBI primer set. From the multiplex PCR reads, TCRdb called clonotypes with MiXCR, one entry per CDR3 protein. The sample carries fewer than 600,000 distinct CDR3 sequences, 13% to 15% recorded once. What was sequenced was blood. These receptors all stem from a woman aged 40 to 50 with Graves' hyperthyroidism.

This clonotype was detected many times. The V and J genes are TRBV7-6 and TRBJ2-7, with D tentatively TRBD2 (6 bases). V was shortened by 5 bases and J by 2 bases, with 22 bases between the two germline ends. CDR3 length: 17 amino acids. Germline V lookup: CDR1 SGHVS, CDR2 FNYEAQ. The CDR3 nucleotides read TGTGCCAGCAGCCTGACCGAGGGACTTACAAGACCCTACGAGCAGTACTTC. This encodes CASSLTEGLTRPYEQYF.

The J gene is TRBJ2-7, the V gene TRBV20-1; no definite D call. Trimming cost V 0 bases and J 6 bases, with 9 bases left between them. The CDR3 is 12 residues long. From germline, CDR1 is DFQATT and CDR2 SNEGSKA (reference sequence). CDR3 protein: CSARDRVGEQYF. Written as DNA, the CDR3 is TGCAGTGCTAGAGACCGGGTCGGCGAGCAGTACTTC.

This clonotype was counted ten times or more. The chain combines TRBV6-1 with TRBJ1-5; 8 positions agree with TRBD1. The CDR3 spans 14 residues. J gave up 6 bases and V 5 bases, and 6 bases lay outside the gene matches. Germline CDR1 reads MNHNS; CDR2 reads SASEGT. The CDR3, as DNA: TGTGCCAGCAGTTGGACAGGGATTGGTCAGCCCCAGCATTTT. It is translated as CASSWTGIGQPQHF.

This clonotype was recorded at least ten times. The chain recombines TRBV5-1 with TRBJ2-7; 9 bases match TRBD1. Germline V CDR1 and CDR2: SGHRS, YFSETQ. Unmatched junction bases numbered 7, after V lost 3 bases and J lost 3 bases. The CDR3 has 15 amino acids. The CDR3 DNA sequence: TGCGCCAGCAGCTCGTCGCCGGGACAGGGCTACGAGCAGTACTTC. Translated, it gives CASSSSPGQGYEQYF.

This chain connects TRBV29-1 to TRBJ2-5, with 12 positions matching TRBD2. Germline loops: CDR1 SQVTM, CDR2 ANQGSEA. The CDR3 covers 16 residues. V dropped 1 base and J dropped 4; count of bases not matched to a gene: 7. CDR3: CSVEGLAGAPGETQYF. DNA for the CDR3: TGCAGCGTTGAAGGACTAGCGGGAGCCCCTGGAGAGACCCAGTACTTC.

This chain uses TRBV24-1 with TRBJ2-3; D unclear. This CDR3 has 13 amino acids. Trimming cost V 4 bases and J 6 bases, with 10 bases left between them. Germline loops: CDR1 KGHDR, CDR2 SFDVKD. CDR3 residues: CATSDPTRDTQYF. The CDR3 DNA follows: TGTGCCACCAGTGACCCAACCAGGGATACGCAGTATTTT.

The chain is built from TRBV25-1 and TRBJ2-2; D is undetermined. Per the germline V gene, CDR1 is MGHDK and CDR2 is SYGVNS. There are 14 residues in the CDR3. V dropped 1 base and J dropped 3 bases, with 6 bases sitting between them. CDR3 coding DNA: TGTGCCAGCAGTGAATCATGGGACACCGGGGAGCTGTTTTTT. Protein sequence: CASSESWDTGELFF. The full variable domain, with the rest looked up from reference TRBV25-1 and TRBJ2-2, is EADIYQTPRYLVIGTGKKITLECSQTMGHDKMYWYQQDPGMELHLIHYSYGVNSTEKGDLSSESTVSRIRTEHFPLTLESARPSHTSQYLCASSESWDTGELFFGEGSRLTVL.

This clonotype occurred many times. The chain links TRBV3-1 to TRBJ2-1, with a weak D call TRBD2 (6 bases). CDR1 is LGHDT and CDR2 is YNNKEL in the germline V gene (reference sequence). This CDR3 contains 16 residues. Trimming took off 1 base at V and 1 base at J, with 11 bases between the two ends. The chain's CDR3 is CASSQGGGTSYNEQFF. Written as DNA, the CDR3 is TGTGCCAGCAGCCAAGGGGGCGGGACTTCCTACAATGAGCAGTTCTTC.

There are many counts of this clonotype. The chain couples TRBV2 to TRBJ2-3; TRBD2 agrees at 9 bases. The germline gives CDR1 SNHLY, CDR2 FYNNEI. The ends lost 4 bases at V and 2 bases at J; junction bases unmatched: 4. The CDR3 length is 15 residues. CDR3 loop: CASSVIAGVTDTQYF. The DNA of the CDR3 is TGTGCCAGCAGTGTCATAGCGGGAGTCACAGATACGCAGTATTTT.

The sample holds many counts of this clonotype. This chain joins TRBV7-2 and TRBJ2-3, with D tentatively TRBD1 or TRBD2 (5 bases each). Germline V gene data show CDR1 as SGHTA and CDR2 as FQGNSA. Between the trimmed V and J ends, which lost 5 bases and 6 bases, there was a span of 21 bases. The CDR3 has 16 amino acids. The CDR3 loop is CASSPLGWGSADTQYF. In nucleotides, the CDR3 is TGTGCCAGCAGCCCCCTCGGGTGGGGGAGTGCCGATACGCAGTATTTT.

This clonotype was detected ten times or more. The chain is built from TRBV29-1 and TRBJ1-1; 8 bases map to TRBD1. CDR3 length: 15 amino acids. The trim removed 1 base at V and 8 bases at J, leaving 12 bases unmatched. Germline V gene sequence: CDR1 SQVTM, CDR2 ANQGSEA. The chain's CDR3 is CSVEGSDRGRGEAFF. The CDR3 bases are TGCAGCGTTGAAGGGAGTGACAGGGGCCGAGGGGAAGCTTTCTTT.

The chain joins TRBV15 to TRBJ2-1; 11 positions agree with TRBD2. Germline V gene data show CDR1 as LNHNV and CDR2 as YYDKDF (reference sequence). This CDR3 is 17 amino acids long. V trimming: 0 bases; J trimming: 7 bases; junction bases outside the gene matches: 8. CDR3 sequence reads: CATSRDPTSGRLNEQFF. In DNA form, the CDR3 reads TGTGCCACCAGCAGAGATCCTACTAGCGGGAGATTGAATGAGCAGTTCTTC.

This clonotype was observed a handful of times. The CDR3 nucleotides read TGCGCCAGCAGCTTGGGGGACTGGAACTACGAGCAGTACTTC. This codes for CASSLGDWNYEQYF. The chain uses TRBV5-1 and TRBJ2-7; the D gene is possibly TRBD2 (6 bases). Germline CDR1 SGHRS, CDR2 YFSETQ. Trimming shortened V by 0 bases and J by 3 bases, and 10 bases separated the two germline ends. CDR3 size: 14 residues.

This clonotype came up a few times. J is TRBJ2-1 and V is TRBV15; D remains ambiguous. V was shortened by 0 bases and J by 9 bases, with 9 bases between the two germline ends. The CDR3 loop spans 13 amino acids. Germline V gene sequence: CDR1 LNHNV, CDR2 YYDKDF (reference sequence). The DNA of the CDR3 is TGTGCCACCAGCAGAGATACATGGCTTGAGCAGTTCTTC. This gives the protein CATSRDTWLEQFF.

Many counts were recorded for this clonotype. The chain carries TRBV12-3 or TRBV12-4 and TRBJ1-4; 9 nucleotides align to TRBD1. V lost 4 bases and J lost 8; bases outside the gene matches: 11. The CDR3 runs to 16 residues. Written as DNA, the CDR3 is TGTGCCAGCAGTTCTACGGACAGGGGCGGTTTGGAAAAACTGTTTTTT. As protein: CASSSTDRGGLEKLFF.

In this sample, this clonotype turned up a few times. V usage is TRBV20-1 and J usage is TRBJ2-7; a weak D match, TRBD1 (6 bases). The length of the CDR3 is 15 residues. Germline lookup yields CDR1 DFQATT and CDR2 SNEGSKA (reference sequence). V was pared by 0 bases and J by 4 bases, with 16 bases between. Here the CDR3 DNA reads TGCAGTGCTAGAGATCTCGGCAGGGGATATTACGAGCAGTACTTC. Amino acid sequence: CSARDLGRGYYEQYF.

As concerns this clonotype: A read error may be the cause here, since a much bigger clone is one base away. This chain joins TRBV10-2 and TRBJ2-5; D may correspond to TRBD1 or TRBD2 (5 bases each). Trimming cost V 6 bases and J 2 bases, with 13 bases left between them. This CDR3 is built from 14 residues. In germline, CDR1 is WSHSY, CDR2 SAAADI. In nucleotides, the CDR3 is TGCGCCAGCAGGGACCATGGGGGACAAGAGACCCAGTACTTC. This codes for CASRDHGGQETQYF.

V is TRBV7-9 and J is TRBJ2-1, with 9 positions matching TRBD1. Germline V gene data show CDR1 as SEHNR and CDR2 as FQNEAQ (reference sequence). CDR3 length: 16 amino acids. V shed 3 bases and J 9 bases; nucleotides not matched to a gene: 12. The CDR3 is CASSFTGGGIGTEQFF. In nucleotides, the CDR3 is TGTGCCAGCAGCTTCACAGGGGGCGGGATCGGGACTGAGCAGTTCTTC.

In its sample, this clonotype was seen many times. The V gene is TRBV28, the J gene TRBJ2-4, with a possible D match to TRBD2 (5 bases). The CDR3 runs to 15 residues. Germline V gene data show CDR1 as MDHEN and CDR2 as SYDVKM. The V and J ends lost 3 bases and 3 bases respectively, with 12 bases between them. The CDR3 loop is CASSFPQDFKNIQYF. For the CDR3, the DNA is TGTGCCAGCAGTTTCCCGCAGGACTTCAAAAACATTCAGTACTTC.

In this sample, this clonotype turned up a few times. The chain carries TRBV7-2 and TRBJ1-1; D gene uncertain. The CDR3 has 13 residues. V gave up 3 bases and J gave up 1 base, with 6 bases separating them. The V gene's germline CDR1 is SGHTA and CDR2 FQGNSA. The CDR3 is CASSFIGNTEAFF. The CDR3 bases are TGTGCCAGCAGCTTTATAGGGAACACTGAAGCTTTCTTT.

Ten or more counts support this clonotype. J is TRBJ2-6 and V is TRBV28; 7 nucleotides line up with TRBD1. The CDR3 covers 19 residues. The germline CDR1 and CDR2 sequences are MDHEN and SYDVKM. The V gene end was trimmed by 6 bases and the J gene end by 0 bases; junction bases not matched to a gene: 14. The CDR3: CASSHSPGQPTSGANVLTF. As DNA, the CDR3 is TGTGCCAGCAGCCATTCTCCGGGACAGCCTACCTCTGGGGCCAACGTCCTGACTTTC.

This sequence joins TRBV29-1 and TRBJ2-1; 10 bases are a match to TRBD2. The CDR3 contains 16 residues. Trimming at V came to 0 bases and at J to 9 bases, leaving 11 bases not matched to a gene. The V gene's germline CDR1 is SQVTM and CDR2 ANQGSEA. CDR3 amino acids: CSVEDLSGRAITEQFF. CDR3 DNA sequence: TGCAGCGTTGAAGATCTAAGCGGGAGGGCCATCACTGAGCAGTTCTTC.

Details on this clonotype: A read error may explain this, as a much larger clone is one base away. This CDR3 fails to terminate in the conserved phenylalanine or tryptophan, so it likely reflects a read error. The V and J genes are TRBV18 and TRBJ2-7, with D hard to call. The germline V and J ends were trimmed by 0 bases and 0 bases, with 6 bases remaining between them. The CDR3 has 14 residues. Germline loops: CDR1 KGHSH, CDR2 LQKENI. CDR3 protein: CASSPPSSSYEQYS. CDR3 nucleotide sequence: TGTGCCAGCTCACCACCTAGTAGCTCCTACGAGCAGTACTCC.

This clonotype showed up many times. This sequence joins TRBV24-1 and TRBJ2-3, with D possibly TRBD2 on 6 matching bases. Trimming removed 10 bases at V and 1 base at J, with 11 bases between. The CDR3 length is 13 residues. Germline values: CDR1 KGHDR, CDR2 SFDVKD. CDR3 amino acids: CATGRKGTDTQYF. The CDR3 DNA reads TGTGCCACGGGGAGGAAGGGCACAGATACGCAGTATTTT.

The chain uses TRBV20-1 and TRBJ2-3, with 9 bases aligning to TRBD2. CDR1 and CDR2 (germline): DFQATT, SNEGSKA (reference sequence). J gave up 3 bases and V 2 bases, and 3 bases lay outside the gene matches. The CDR3 spans 14 residues. The CDR3 is CSARLAGRTDTQYF. The CDR3 coding sequence is TGCAGTGCTAGACTAGCGGGGAGGACAGATACGCAGTATTTT.

The chain has TRBV4-1 and TRBJ2-3, with TRBD2 identical over 9 bases. CDR3 length: 15 residues. Germline V lookup: CDR1 MGHRA, CDR2 YSYEKL. V was pared by 0 bases and J by 4 bases, with 2 bases of the junction left unmatched. DNA of the CDR3: TGCGCCAGCAGCCAAGAGGCGGGAGGGGCAGATACGCAGTATTTT. It yields the protein CASSQEAGGADTQYF.

This clonotype was observed at least ten times. The chain joins TRBV24-1 to TRBJ1-5, with a weak D call TRBD1 (6 bases). V lost 3 bases and J 4 bases, leaving 15 bases between the germline ends. Germline V CDR1 and CDR2: KGHDR, SFDVKD. This CDR3 spans 16 amino acids. The DNA of the CDR3 is TGTGCCACCAGTGATACCCGACGGGGGCATAATCAGCCCCAGCATTTT. It is translated as CATSDTRRGHNQPQHF.